Listed below are T cell receptor beta chains from one sample, sequenced in a study of shared clonotypes between healthy human individuals. TCRdb's table, derived via immunoSEQ multiplex PCR, lists solely in-frame clones and lacks some. Seen here are around 1.9 million clones, roughly 93% observed once, and the top ten hold 1.5% to 2%. The sequenced material came from naive CD8+ T cells from PBMCs. Receptors were obtained from a man between 18 and 35 years old in good health. Some clones in this sample may be carry-over from other donors' samples. Each CDR3 is given with its conserved first and last residue. Fields, in order: J gene, D gene, V gene, clone size, CDR3 protein, CDR3 DNA. The D gene is left open where the match is weak. Rows may omit the clone size; those that give it use once, few, many or a size class.

J gene: TRBJ2-7
D gene: -
V gene: TRBV7-8
clone size: -
CDR3 protein: CASSLVIASFYEQYF
CDR3 DNA: TGTGCCAGCAGCTTAGTAATAGCTAGTTTTTACGAGCAGTACTTC

J gene: TRBJ1-2
D gene: -
V gene: TRBV5-8
clone size: -
CDR3 protein: CASTLGPSDYGYTF
CDR3 DNA: TGTGCCAGCACCCTCGGGCCCTCAGACTATGGCTACACCTTC

J gene: TRBJ2-2
D gene: TRBD2
V gene: TRBV28
clone size: -
CDR3 protein: CASSLRGGVPGELFF
CDR3 DNA: TGTGCCAGCAGTTTGCGGGGAGGGGTACCCGGGGAGCTGTTTTTT

J gene: TRBJ2-5
D gene: -
V gene: TRBV2
clone size: -
CDR3 protein: CASSLRIGETQYF
CDR3 DNA: TGTGCCAGCAGTCTGCGGATAGGAGAGACCCAGTACTTC

J gene: TRBJ1-2
D gene: -
V gene: TRBV9
clone size: -
CDR3 protein: CASSASYGYTF
CDR3 DNA: TGTGCCAGCAGCGCCTCATATGGCTACACCTTC

J gene: TRBJ2-5
D gene: -
V gene: TRBV5-5
clone size: -
CDR3 protein: CASSVGPLETQYF
CDR3 DNA: TGTGCCAGCAGCGTGGGACCTTTGGAGACCCAGTACTTC

J gene: TRBJ2-5
D gene: -
V gene: TRBV6-6
clone size: -
CDR3 protein: CASSDREVQETQYF
CDR3 DNA: TGTGCCAGCAGTGACAGGGAGGTCCAAGAGACCCAGTACTTC

J gene: TRBJ2-2
D gene: TRBD1
V gene: TRBV19
clone size: -
CDR3 protein: CASSRDRTGVIGELFF
CDR3 DNA: TGTGCCAGTAGTCGGGATCGGACAGGGGTTATCGGGGAGCTGTTTTTT

J gene: TRBJ2-7
D gene: -
V gene: TRBV5-1
clone size: -
CDR3 protein: CASFPPGTLTYEQYF
CDR3 DNA: TGCGCCAGCTTTCCCCCGGGCACCTTAACCTACGAGCAGTACTTC

J gene: TRBJ1-2
D gene: -
V gene: TRBV5-4
clone size: -
CDR3 protein: CASSPPSPMGGYTF
CDR3 DNA: TGTGCCAGCAGCCCCCCCAGCCCAATGGGGGGCTACACCTTC

J gene: TRBJ2-6
D gene: TRBD1
V gene: TRBV11-2
clone size: -
CDR3 protein: CASSQGVSGANVLTF
CDR3 DNA: TGTGCCAGCAGCCAGGGGGTCTCTGGGGCCAACGTCCTGACTTTC

J gene: TRBJ2-1
D gene: -
V gene: TRBV10-3
clone size: -
CDR3 protein: CAISTGNEQFF
CDR3 DNA: TGTGCCATCAGTACGGGCAATGAGCAGTTCTTC

J gene: TRBJ2-3
D gene: -
V gene: TRBV7-8
clone size: -
CDR3 protein: CASSFLAERTDTQYF
CDR3 DNA: TGTGCCAGCAGCTTCTTAGCGGAGCGCACAGATACGCAGTATTTT

J gene: TRBJ2-7
D gene: -
V gene: TRBV6-1
clone size: -
CDR3 protein: CASSEPTLSYEQYF
CDR3 DNA: TGTGCCAGCAGCGAGCCGACTCTTTCCTACGAGCAGTACTTC

J gene: TRBJ2-2
D gene: -
V gene: TRBV5-8
clone size: once
CDR3 protein: CASSLAQLLNTGELFF
CDR3 DNA: TGTGCCAGCAGCTTGGCACAGCTCCTGAACACCGGGGAGCTGTTTTTT

J gene: TRBJ2-3
D gene: TRBD2
V gene: TRBV9
clone size: -
CDR3 protein: CASSGTSGRHTDTQYF
CDR3 DNA: TGTGCCAGCAGCGGGACTAGCGGGAGGCACACAGATACGCAGTATTTT

J gene: TRBJ2-6
D gene: TRBD2
V gene: TRBV7-6
clone size: -
CDR3 protein: CASSLTSGSIGGANVLTF
CDR3 DNA: TGTGCCAGCAGCCTTACTAGCGGGAGTATCGGTGGGGCCAACGTCCTGACTTTC

J gene: TRBJ2-1
D gene: -
V gene: TRBV6-5
clone size: -
CDR3 protein: CASSYRGTAYNEQFF
CDR3 DNA: TGTGCCAGCAGTTACCGAGGGACCGCGTACAATGAGCAGTTCTTC

J gene: TRBJ1-6
D gene: -
V gene: TRBV7-2
clone size: -
CDR3 protein: CASSDNWGMNSPLHF
CDR3 DNA: TGTGCCAGCAGCGACAACTGGGGGATGAATTCACCCCTCCACTTT

J gene: TRBJ2-7
D gene: -
V gene: TRBV27
clone size: -
CDR3 protein: CASSLSVVGFNEQYF
CDR3 DNA: TGTGCCAGCAGTTTATCAGTGGTGGGGTTTAACGAGCAGTACTTC

J gene: TRBJ2-1
D gene: -
V gene: TRBV5-1
clone size: -
CDR3 protein: CASSFDIALTYNEQFF
CDR3 DNA: TGCGCCAGCAGCTTCGATATAGCCCTCACTTACAATGAGCAGTTCTTC

J gene: TRBJ1-1
D gene: -
V gene: TRBV7-9
clone size: -
CDR3 protein: CASSHWDMNTEAFF
CDR3 DNA: TGTGCCAGCAGCCATTGGGACATGAACACTGAAGCTTTCTTT

J gene: TRBJ2-7
D gene: TRBD2
V gene: TRBV2
clone size: few
CDR3 protein: CASSAGRESPYEQYF
CDR3 DNA: TGTGCCAGCAGTGCGGGGAGGGAGTCCCCCTACGAGCAGTACTTC

J gene: TRBJ2-5
D gene: TRBD1
V gene: TRBV27
clone size: -
CDR3 protein: CASSLGGQGSQYF
CDR3 DNA: TGTGCCAGCAGTTTAGGGGGACAGGGGTCCCAGTACTTC

J gene: TRBJ2-7
D gene: TRBD2
V gene: TRBV27
clone size: -
CDR3 protein: CASSLSGTSDLQYF
CDR3 DNA: TGTGCCAGCAGTTTATCCGGGACTAGCGACCTGCAGTACTTC

J gene: TRBJ2-1
D gene: TRBD1
V gene: TRBV5-1
clone size: once
CDR3 protein: CASRLTGGPPYNEQFF
CDR3 DNA: TGCGCCAGCAGACTAACAGGGGGCCCACCCTACAATGAGCAGTTCTTC

J gene: TRBJ2-7
D gene: -
V gene: TRBV27
clone size: -
CDR3 protein: CASPVTVNSYEQYF
CDR3 DNA: TGTGCCAGCCCGGTGACCGTAAACTCCTACGAGCAGTACTTC

J gene: TRBJ1-2
D gene: -
V gene: TRBV27
clone size: -
CDR3 protein: CATGAGAGYGYTF
CDR3 DNA: TGTGCCACCGGGGCGGGGGCCGGCTATGGCTACACCTTC

J gene: TRBJ1-2
D gene: -
V gene: TRBV9
clone size: -
CDR3 protein: CASSAGRARQAGYTF
CDR3 DNA: TGTGCCAGCAGCGCCGGCCGGGCTCGTCAGGCCGGCTACACCTTC

J gene: TRBJ2-3
D gene: TRBD2
V gene: TRBV19
clone size: -
CDR3 protein: CASSIIVERELDTDTQYF
CDR3 DNA: TGTGCCAGTAGTATAATTGTGGAGCGGGAGCTCGACACAGATACGCAGTATTTT

J gene: TRBJ1-5
D gene: -
V gene: TRBV27
clone size: -
CDR3 protein: CASQKLDSNQPQHF
CDR3 DNA: TGTGCCAGTCAAAAACTAGATAGCAATCAGCCCCAGCATTTT

J gene: TRBJ2-5
D gene: -
V gene: TRBV7-2
clone size: -
CDR3 protein: CASINSGRGPETQYF
CDR3 DNA: TGTGCCAGCATTAATAGCGGCAGGGGTCCAGAGACCCAGTACTTC

J gene: TRBJ2-7
D gene: -
V gene: TRBV5-1
clone size: -
CDR3 protein: CASSLGRSGAYEQYF
CDR3 DNA: TGCGCCAGCAGCCTCGGCCGGTCCGGGGCCTACGAGCAGTACTTC

J gene: TRBJ1-2
D gene: -
V gene: TRBV4-1
clone size: -
CDR3 protein: CASSQDRANYGYTF
CDR3 DNA: TGCGCCAGCAGCCAAGACAGGGCTAACTATGGCTACACCTTC

J gene: TRBJ1-5
D gene: -
V gene: TRBV6-6
clone size: -
CDR3 protein: CASSQGQTSQPQHF
CDR3 DNA: TGTGCCAGCAGTCAAGGACAGACCAGTCAGCCCCAGCATTTT

J gene: TRBJ2-3
D gene: TRBD1
V gene: TRBV18
clone size: -
CDR3 protein: CASSGGGQGTDTQYF
CDR3 DNA: TGTGCCAGCTCCGGAGGGGGACAGGGAACAGATACGCAGTATTTT

J gene: TRBJ2-7
D gene: TRBD1
V gene: TRBV6-5
clone size: -
CDR3 protein: CASSLTGFGSYEQYF
CDR3 DNA: TGTGCCAGCAGTCTGACAGGGTTTGGTTCCTACGAGCAGTACTTC

J gene: TRBJ2-1
D gene: TRBD2
V gene: TRBV27
clone size: -
CDR3 protein: CASSLIDLAGPQGEQFF
CDR3 DNA: TGTGCCAGCAGTTTAATTGACCTAGCGGGACCCCAAGGTGAGCAGTTCTTC

J gene: TRBJ2-7
D gene: TRBD1
V gene: TRBV9
clone size: -
CDR3 protein: CASSVGTGRAYEQYF
CDR3 DNA: TGTGCCAGCAGCGTTGGGACAGGGAGAGCCTACGAGCAGTACTTC

J gene: TRBJ2-3
D gene: -
V gene: TRBV29-1
clone size: -
CDR3 protein: CSVSLARGTDTQYF
CDR3 DNA: TGCAGCGTTAGCCTAGCGAGGGGCACAGATACGCAGTATTTT

J gene: TRBJ2-7
D gene: -
V gene: TRBV28
clone size: -
CDR3 protein: CASSFRNILVDEQYF
CDR3 DNA: TGTGCCAGCAGTTTCCGGAACATACTCGTCGACGAGCAGTACTTC

J gene: TRBJ2-7
D gene: -
V gene: TRBV7-9
clone size: once
CDR3 protein: CASSSRASENDEQYF
CDR3 DNA: TGTGCCAGCAGCTCCCGGGCCTCGGAGAACGACGAGCAGTACTTC

J gene: TRBJ2-2
D gene: TRBD2
V gene: TRBV28
clone size: -
CDR3 protein: CASSLRGVREGRNTGELFF
CDR3 DNA: TGTGCCAGCAGCCTCCGGGGCGTTCGGGAGGGCCGCAACACCGGGGAGCTGTTTTTT

J gene: TRBJ2-5
D gene: TRBD2
V gene: TRBV27
clone size: -
CDR3 protein: CASSRLAGAETQYF
CDR3 DNA: TGTGCCAGCAGTCGACTAGCGGGAGCAGAGACCCAGTACTTC

J gene: TRBJ2-1
D gene: TRBD2
V gene: TRBV9
clone size: -
CDR3 protein: CASSPWTGGPWNEQFF
CDR3 DNA: TGTGCCAGCAGCCCCTGGACGGGAGGGCCGTGGAATGAGCAGTTCTTC

J gene: TRBJ2-7
D gene: TRBD1
V gene: TRBV9
clone size: -
CDR3 protein: CASSVGQGAYEQYF
CDR3 DNA: TGTGCCAGCAGCGTAGGCCAGGGGGCATACGAGCAGTACTTC

J gene: TRBJ2-3
D gene: -
V gene: TRBV27
clone size: -
CDR3 protein: CASSLTGTSTDTQYF
CDR3 DNA: TGTGCCAGCAGTTTAACAGGAACTAGCACAGATACGCAGTATTTT

J gene: TRBJ2-3
D gene: TRBD2
V gene: TRBV2
clone size: -
CDR3 protein: CASSGTSGIVLRTDTQYF
CDR3 DNA: TGTGCCAGCAGTGGAACTAGCGGGATCGTCCTCCGCACAGATACGCAGTATTTT

J gene: TRBJ2-1
D gene: -
V gene: TRBV29-1
clone size: -
CDR3 protein: CSVGGVSSYNEQFF
CDR3 DNA: TGCAGCGTTGGGGGGGTTAGCTCCTACAATGAGCAGTTCTTC

J gene: TRBJ2-1
D gene: -
V gene: TRBV27
clone size: -
CDR3 protein: CASRYREDEQFF
CDR3 DNA: TGTGCCAGCAGGTACAGGGAGGATGAGCAGTTCTTC

J gene: TRBJ2-3
D gene: TRBD1
V gene: TRBV29-1
clone size: -
CDR3 protein: CSANGQGSTDTQYF
CDR3 DNA: TGCAGCGCGAACGGACAGGGAAGCACAGATACGCAGTATTTT

J gene: TRBJ2-7
D gene: TRBD1
V gene: TRBV29-1
clone size: once
CDR3 protein: CSVQETGGYSYEQYF
CDR3 DNA: TGCAGCGTCCAAGAGACAGGGGGATACTCCTACGAGCAGTACTTC

J gene: TRBJ2-7
D gene: -
V gene: TRBV28
clone size: once
CDR3 protein: CASSYNYREVYHEQYF
CDR3 DNA: TGTGCCAGCAGTTATAATTACAGGGAAGTCTACCACGAGCAGTACTTC

J gene: TRBJ2-5
D gene: -
V gene: TRBV7-3
clone size: -
CDR3 protein: CASSFKGQGLETQYF
CDR3 DNA: TGTGCCAGCAGCTTTAAGGGGCAGGGGTTAGAGACCCAGTACTTC

J gene: TRBJ2-7
D gene: -
V gene: TRBV27
clone size: -
CDR3 protein: CASRRSGDYEQYF
CDR3 DNA: TGTGCCAGCCGGAGATCGGGGGACTACGAGCAGTACTTC